The 29 T cell receptor beta chains below all came from one sample that was sequenced in a study of blood T cell repertoires in COVID-19. The method was immunoSEQ multiplex PCR; TCRdb's version includes in-frame clones alone and lacks a portion of them. Of about 200,000 clones listed, roughly 85% are singletons. What was sequenced was peripheral blood. These receptors were obtained from a human donor with active or convalescent COVID-19. The donor label of this sample is uncertain.

The chain carries TRBV15 and TRBJ2-7; 7 bases are shared with TRBD1. The ends lost 0 bases at V and 9 bases at J; junction bases unmatched: 8. The V gene's germline CDR1 is LNHNV and CDR2 YYDKDF (reference sequence). The CDR3 has 14 residues. CDR3 region: CATSRDVTGRVQYF. The CDR3 DNA reads as TGTGCCACCAGCAGAGACGTGACAGGGCGGGTGCAGTACTTC.

The genes are TRBV19 and TRBJ1-1; D gene ambiguous. The CDR3 length is 14 residues. The germline gives CDR1 LNHDA, CDR2 SQIVND (reference sequence). Trimming shortened V by 1 base and J by 7 bases, and 13 bases separated the two germline ends. The CDR3 reads CASSIGVGIYEAFF. For the CDR3, the DNA is TGTGCCAGTAGTATAGGGGTGGGCATTTATGAAGCTTTCTTT. The entire variable domain, with the rest obtained from reference TRBV19 and TRBJ1-1, is as follows: DGGITQSPKYLFRKEGQNVTLSCEQNLNHDAMYWYRQDPGQGLRLIYYSQIVNDFQKGDIAEGYSVSREKKESFPLTVTSAQKNPTAFYLCASSIGVGIYEAFFGQGTRLTVV.

The count of this clone is one. V and J are TRBV7-3 and TRBJ2-3; TRBD2 matches 9 bases. V was pared by 0 bases and J by 7 bases, with 11 bases of the junction left unmatched. The CDR3 sequence is 17 residues long. Per the germline V gene, CDR1 is SGHTA and CDR2 is FQGTGA. The CDR3 sequence: CASSLTGGRARVHTQYF. The CDR3 nucleotides are TGTGCCAGCAGCTTAACGGGCGGGAGGGCCAGGGTCCATACGCAGTATTTT.

The genes are TRBV10-2 and TRBJ2-7, with TRBD1 matching 7 bases. The CDR3 length is 15 residues. V was pared by 2 bases and J by 4 bases, with 8 bases of the junction left unmatched. Germline V gene sequence: CDR1 WSHSY, CDR2 SAAADI. DNA for the CDR3: TGCGCCAGCAGTGAGAGGGGGCTGGGGAGTTACGAGCAGTACTTC. Translation: CASSERGLGSYEQYF.

The chain combines TRBV2 with TRBJ1-1, with D unresolved. V lost 4 bases and J lost 1, with 13 bases in between. This CDR3 is 15 amino acids long. Germline V gene lookup returns CDR1 SNHLY and CDR2 FYNNEI. Here the CDR3 reads CASSGFDRGNTEAFF. Here the CDR3 DNA reads TGTGCCAGCAGTGGATTTGACCGAGGGAACACTGAAGCTTTCTTT.

The chain recombines TRBV11-3 with TRBJ2-5, with D unclear. The CDR3 totals 13 residues. Germline CDR1 reads SGHNT; CDR2 reads YENEEA. V lost 3 bases, J lost 4 bases, and 9 bases lay in between. The CDR3 region has the DNA TGTGCCAGCAGCTTCGAGGTAGGAGAGACCCAGTACTTC. The encoded protein is CASSFEVGETQYF.

V usage is TRBV5-1 and J usage is TRBJ1-4; no firm D call. V was shortened by 4 bases and J by 7 bases, with 23 bases between the two germline ends. Germline CDR1 reads SGHRS; CDR2 reads YFSETQ. The CDR3 has 17 amino acids. CDR3 in amino acids: CASSPGSRDWEIEKLFF. CDR3 in DNA: TGCGCCAGCAGCCCCGGGAGTCGAGATTGGGAAATTGAAAAACTGTTTTTT.

The gene calls are TRBV5-4 and TRBJ2-2, with TRBD2 matching 7 bases. V shed 4 bases, J shed 0 bases, and the junction held 6 bases outside the gene matches. The germline V gene has CDR1 SGHNT and CDR2 YYREEE (reference sequence). The CDR3 has 16 amino acids. The CDR3 DNA sequence: TGTGCCAGCAGCGCGGGCGGGAGCCCGAACACCGGGGAGCTGTTTTTT. This translates into CASSAGGSPNTGELFF.

The J gene is TRBJ2-7, the V gene TRBV5-7; 9 nucleotides agree with TRBD1. TRBV5-7 belongs to the ORF category, with a function that is uncertain. CDR3 length: 14 residues. J was trimmed by 5 bases and V by 8 bases; bases with no gene match: 11. This CDR3 reads CASKDRGYPDEQYF. The CDR3 bases are TGTGCCAGTAAGGACAGGGGCTACCCGGACGAGCAGTACTTC.

The chain joins TRBV7-9 to TRBJ2-7; TRBD2 agrees at 16 bases. After removal of 3 bases from V and 5 bases from J, the junction contained 4 bases not matched to a gene. CDR1 is SEHNR and CDR2 is FQNEAQ in the germline V gene (reference sequence). The CDR3 is made up of 16 amino acids. The CDR3 loop is CASSLGTSGGADEQYF. The CDR3 DNA is TGTGCCAGCAGCTTGGGGACTAGCGGGGGGGCCGACGAGCAGTACTTC.

The chain combines TRBV7-9 with TRBJ1-1; D uncertain. CDR1 is SEHNR and CDR2 is FQNEAQ in the germline V gene (reference sequence). Between the trimmed V and J ends, which lost 1 base and 4 bases, there was a span of 10 bases. The CDR3 is 14 residues long. The CDR3 loop is CASSLGGWSTEAFF. CDR3 nucleotide sequence: TGTGCCAGCAGCTTAGGCGGGTGGAGCACTGAAGCTTTCTTT.

CDR3 in DNA: TGTGCCAGCAGCCCAACAGGGACCATCTCCTACGAGCAGTACTTC. As protein: CASSPTGTISYEQYF. This chain joins TRBV11-1 and TRBJ2-7; possible D gene TRBD1, 6 bases. From germline, CDR1 is SGHAT and CDR2 FQDESV (reference sequence). The CDR3 spans 15 residues. V was shortened by 5 bases and J by 0 bases, with 14 bases between the two germline ends. Combining the CDR3 with reference TRBV11-1 and TRBJ2-7 gives the whole variable domain EAEVAQSPRYKITEKSQAVAFWCDPISGHATLYWYRQILGQGPELLVQFQDESVVDDSQLPKDRFSAERLKGVDSTLKIQPAELGDSAMYLCASSPTGTISYEQYFGPGTRLTVT.

This chain uses TRBV7-9 with TRBJ1-2, with 8 bases matching TRBD1. V was clipped by 1 base and J by 2 bases; unmatched bases: 6. The length of the CDR3 is 16 residues. Germline V CDR1 and CDR2: SEHNR, FQNEAQ (reference sequence). The CDR3 region is CASSLVSGQENYGYTF. The CDR3, as DNA: TGTGCCAGCAGCTTAGTATCGGGACAGGAGAACTATGGCTACACCTTC.

The sample holds a few counts of this clone. This chain connects TRBV28 to TRBJ1-5; 7 nucleotides agree with TRBD1. CDR1 is MDHEN and CDR2 is SYDVKM in the germline V gene. CDR3 length: 15 residues. V trimming: 5 bases; J trimming: 6 bases; junction bases outside the gene matches: 10. The CDR3: CASSTPRGGPQPQHF. The CDR3 region has the DNA TGTGCCAGCAGTACGCCCCGAGGGGGCCCTCAGCCCCAGCATTTT.

CDR3 in DNA: TGTGCCAGCAGTGTAGGAGGGATTCGGCAGTACTTC. It yields the protein CASSVGGIRQYF. This chain joins TRBV2 and TRBJ2-7; TRBD2 is a possible D gene (6 bases). Germline loops: CDR1 SNHLY, CDR2 FYNNEI. The CDR3 consists of 12 residues. V was trimmed by 4 bases and J by 9 bases, leaving 13 bases between them.

This clone turned up a few times. DNA for the CDR3: TGCGCCAGCAGCTATCTTCCCGGGACAGGGAGTTCGAATTCACCCCTCCACTTT. Amino acid sequence: CASSYLPGTGSSNSPLHF. The chain couples TRBV4-3 to TRBJ1-6; 9 bases map to TRBD1. Germline V CDR1 and CDR2: LGHNA, YSLEER. Trimming removed 5 bases from V and 7 bases from J; junction bases left unmatched: 15. This CDR3 contains 18 residues.

This chain uses TRBV20-1 with TRBJ2-7; D uncertain. The CDR3 runs 11 residues. Trimming took off 0 bases at V and 3 bases at J, with 3 bases between the two ends. Germline V lookup: CDR1 DFQATT, CDR2 SNEGSKA (reference sequence). The CDR3 DNA sequence: TGCAGTGCTAGAGACAACTACGAGCAGTACTTC. Encoded protein: CSARDNYEQYF.

V gene TRBV19 combines with J gene TRBJ2-1, with TRBD1 matching 7 bases. Trimming cost V 7 bases and J 1 base; bases outside gene matches: 1. CDR1 is LNHDA, CDR2 SQIVND, per germline (reference sequence). The CDR3 has 13 amino acids. The CDR3 protein is CASKDRSYNEQFF. CDR3 DNA sequence: TGTGCCAGTAAGGACAGGTCCTACAATGAGCAGTTCTTC.

V gene TRBV4-3 combines with J gene TRBJ1-4, with D tentatively TRBD1 (5 bases). V lost 1 base and J 2 bases, leaving 11 bases between the germline ends. Germline lookup yields CDR1 LGHNA and CDR2 YSLEER. This CDR3 comprises 16 residues. The CDR3 DNA sequence: TGCGCCAGCAGCCAAGTCCCGGGGGTGACTAATGAAAAACTGTTTTTT. The encoded protein is CASSQVPGVTNEKLFF.

This chain connects TRBV3-1 (or the pseudogene TRBV3-2) to TRBJ1-6; maybe TRBD1 (6 bases). The germline V gene has CDR1 LGHDT and CDR2 YNNKEL (reference sequence). Trimming shortened V by 5 bases and J by 10 bases, and 18 bases separated the two germline ends. This CDR3 spans 15 amino acids. CDR3 residues: CASSKIQGARSPLHF. The CDR3 region has the DNA TGTGCCAGCAGCAAGATACAGGGAGCTAGATCACCCCTCCACTTT.

The J gene is TRBJ2-2, the V gene TRBV14; weak D call: TRBD2 (7 bases). Germline V gene data show CDR1 as SGHDN and CDR2 as FVKESK. V lost 4 bases, J lost 1 base, and 13 bases lay in between. The CDR3 runs to 16 residues. The CDR3 bases are TGTGCCAGCAGCCCCGGGGGGCGGGGGAACACCGGGGAGCTGTTTTTT. This gives the protein CASSPGGRGNTGELFF.

The rearrangement links TRBV4-1 to TRBJ2-1; 12 nucleotides line up with TRBD1. Per the germline V gene, CDR1 is MGHRA and CDR2 is YSYEKL. V trimming: 5 bases; J trimming: 4 bases; junction bases outside the gene matches: 3. The CDR3 extends over 15 amino acids. The CDR3 DNA sequence: TGCGCCAGCAGCGTGGGACAGGGGGCTTACAATGAGCAGTTCTTC. It specifies CASSVGQGAYNEQFF.

This clone was picked up one time. This chain uses TRBV6-5 with TRBJ2-5, with D possibly being TRBD1 (6 bases). V lost 7 bases and J 9 bases, leaving 21 bases between the germline ends. From germline, CDR1 is MNHEY and CDR2 SVGAGI. This CDR3 is built from 14 residues. DNA for the CDR3: TGTGCCAGCACTCGAACGCCACAGGGTGGGGCCCAGTACTTC. Its translation: CASTRTPQGGAQYF.

This rearrangement joins TRBV3-1 (or the pseudogene TRBV3-2) to TRBJ1-1; D is undetermined. CDR1 LGHDT and CDR2 YNNKEL come from the germline V gene (reference sequence). V lost 3 bases to trimming and J lost 6 bases, with 11 bases between them. This CDR3 is built from 13 residues. The CDR3, as DNA: TGTGCCAGCAGCCATACCCGCGTAGCTGAAGCTTTCTTT. The encoded protein is CASSHTRVAEAFF.

This chain links TRBV5-6 with TRBJ1-6; possible D gene TRBD1, 5 bases. This CDR3 has 18 amino acids. The germline V gene encodes CDR1 SGHDT and CDR2 YYEEEE. Trimming pared 0 bases from V and 0 bases from J, leaving 13 bases between. DNA for the CDR3: TGTGCCAGCAGCTTGGGATTTGGACACAGCTCCTATAATTCACCCCTCCACTTT. The encoded protein is CASSLGFGHSSYNSPLHF. The whole variable domain, remainder taken from reference TRBV5-6 and TRBJ1-6, is DAGVTQSPTHLIKTRGQQVTLRCSPKSGHDTVSWYQQALGQGPQFIFQYYEEEERQRGNFPDRFSGHQFPNYSSELNVNALLLGDSALYLCASSLGFGHSSYNSPLHFGNGTRLTVT.

The chain is built from TRBV28 and TRBJ2-7; the D gene is possibly TRBD1 (6 bases). Trimming shortened V by 6 bases and J by 6 bases, and 12 bases separated the two germline ends. The CDR3 is 12 amino acids. Germline V gene sequence: CDR1 MDHEN, CDR2 SYDVKM. This CDR3 is CASRWSRGEQYF. The CDR3 region has the DNA TGTGCCAGCAGGTGGAGCAGGGGCGAGCAGTACTTC.

This rearrangement joins TRBV4-3 to TRBJ1-3; D possibly corresponds to TRBD1 (6 bases). Germline CDR1 and CDR2: LGHNA and YSLEER. Trimming removed 3 bases from V and 1 base from J, with 13 bases in between. CDR3 length: 16 residues. This chain's CDR3 is CASSQLPGTSGNTIYF. DNA of the CDR3: TGCGCCAGCAGCCAGCTCCCCGGGACATCTGGAAACACCATATATTTT.

V usage is TRBV5-1 and J usage is TRBJ1-5, with 12 bases fitting TRBD1. Germline assignment: CDR1 SGHRS and CDR2 YFSETQ. V was pared by 2 bases and J by 5 bases, with 2 bases of the junction left unmatched. This CDR3 is built from 15 residues. The CDR3 nucleotides are TGCGCCAGCAGCTTAGGGACAGGGGGCCATCAGCCCCAGCATTTT. As protein: CASSLGTGGHQPQHF.

V is TRBV28 and J is TRBJ1-2; TRBD1 matches 7 bases. The germline CDR1 and CDR2 sequences are MDHEN and SYDVKM. With V trimmed by 5 bases and J by 3 bases, 12 bases remained unmatched. The CDR3 runs 16 residues. The CDR3 sequence is CASSKTGVTGDYGYTF. CDR3 nucleotides: TGTGCCAGCAGTAAAACAGGGGTGACGGGAGACTATGGCTACACCTTC.